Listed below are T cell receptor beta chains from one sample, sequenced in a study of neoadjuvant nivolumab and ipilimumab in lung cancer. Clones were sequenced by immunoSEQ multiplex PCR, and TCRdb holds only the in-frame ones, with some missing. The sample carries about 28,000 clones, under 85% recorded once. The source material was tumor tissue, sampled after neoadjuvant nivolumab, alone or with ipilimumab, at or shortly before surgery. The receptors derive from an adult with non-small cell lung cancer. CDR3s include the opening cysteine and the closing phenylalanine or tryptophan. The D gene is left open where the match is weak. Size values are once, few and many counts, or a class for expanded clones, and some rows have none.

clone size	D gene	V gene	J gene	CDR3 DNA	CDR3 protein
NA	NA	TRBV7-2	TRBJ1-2	TGTGCCAGCAGCTTAGAAGGCGGGTATGGCTACACCTTC	CASSLEGGYGYTF
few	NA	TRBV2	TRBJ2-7	TGTGCCAGCAGTGAAGGGGAAGCGGGCGAGAGGTACGAGCAGTACTTC	CASSEGEAGERYEQYF
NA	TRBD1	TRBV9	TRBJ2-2	TGTGCCAGCAGCCCCCCCGGGACAGTCACCGGGGAGCTGTTTTTT	CASSPPGTVTGELFF
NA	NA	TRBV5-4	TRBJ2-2	TGTGCCAGCAGCCGAAACTCCGGGGAGCTGTTTTTT	CASSRNSGELFF
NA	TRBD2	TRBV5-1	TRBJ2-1	TGCGCCAGCAGCTTGTATACTAGCGGGGGGACCTACAATGAGCAGTTCTTC	CASSLYTSGGTYNEQFF
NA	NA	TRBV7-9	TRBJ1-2	TGTGCCAGCAGCGTCATGGGTAGGGTAGGCTACACCTTC	CASSVMGRVGYTF
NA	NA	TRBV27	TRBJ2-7	TGTGCCAGCAGTTTAGGGGTAGCCTACGAGCAGTACTTC	CASSLGVAYEQYF
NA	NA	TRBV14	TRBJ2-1	TGTGCCAGCAGCCAATCCTACAGGGCCTACAATGAGCAGTTCTTC	CASSQSYRAYNEQFF
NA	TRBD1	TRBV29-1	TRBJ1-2	TGCAGCGTAGGGACAGAGGGCTATGGCTACACCTTC	CSVGTEGYGYTF
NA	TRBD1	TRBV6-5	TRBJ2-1	TGTGCCAGCAGTTACTCCAGGGGACAGGGCAATGAGCAGTTCTTC	CASSYSRGQGNEQFF